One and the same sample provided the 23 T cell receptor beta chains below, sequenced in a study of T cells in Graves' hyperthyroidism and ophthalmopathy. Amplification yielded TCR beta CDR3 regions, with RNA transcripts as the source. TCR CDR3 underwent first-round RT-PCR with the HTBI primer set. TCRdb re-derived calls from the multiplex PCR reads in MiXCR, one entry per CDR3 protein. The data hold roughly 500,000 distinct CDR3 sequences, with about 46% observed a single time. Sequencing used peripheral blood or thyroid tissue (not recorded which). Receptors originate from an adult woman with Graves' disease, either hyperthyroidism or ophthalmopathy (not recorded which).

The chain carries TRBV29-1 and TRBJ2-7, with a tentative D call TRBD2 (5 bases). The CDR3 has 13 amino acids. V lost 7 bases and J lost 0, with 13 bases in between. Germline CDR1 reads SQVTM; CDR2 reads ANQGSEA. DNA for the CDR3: TGCAGCGCCTGCGGGTTTTACTCCTACGAGCAGTACTTC. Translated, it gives CSACGFYSYEQYF.

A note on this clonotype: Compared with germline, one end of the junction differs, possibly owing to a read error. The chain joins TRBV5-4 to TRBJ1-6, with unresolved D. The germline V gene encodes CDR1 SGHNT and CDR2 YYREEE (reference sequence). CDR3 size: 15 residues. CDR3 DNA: TGTGCCGGCAGCTTAGACCGGTCTGTCGATTCACCCCTCCACTTT. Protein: CAGSLDRSVDSPLHF.

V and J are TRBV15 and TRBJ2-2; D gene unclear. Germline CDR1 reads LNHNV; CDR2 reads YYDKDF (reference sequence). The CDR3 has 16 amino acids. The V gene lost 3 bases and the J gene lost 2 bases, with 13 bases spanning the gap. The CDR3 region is CATSSPIPRNTGELFF. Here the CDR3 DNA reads TGTGCCACCAGCAGCCCAATACCTAGAAACACCGGGGAGCTGTTTTTT.

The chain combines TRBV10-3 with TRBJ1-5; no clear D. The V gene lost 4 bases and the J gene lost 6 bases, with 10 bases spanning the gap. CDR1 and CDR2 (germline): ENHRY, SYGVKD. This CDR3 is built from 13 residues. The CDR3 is CAISVGSAQPQHF. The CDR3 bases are TGTGCCATCAGTGTAGGGTCGGCTCAGCCCCAGCATTTT.

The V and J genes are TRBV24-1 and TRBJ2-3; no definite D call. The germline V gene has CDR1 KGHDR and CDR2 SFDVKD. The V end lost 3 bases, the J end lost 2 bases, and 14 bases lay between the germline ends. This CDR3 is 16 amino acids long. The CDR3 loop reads CATSDAQDGYTDTQYF. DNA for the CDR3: TGTGCCACCAGTGATGCCCAGGACGGATACACAGATACGCAGTATTTT.

The DNA for the CDR3 is TGTGCCAGACGAACAGGGGCGAAGACCCAGTACTTC. It encodes CARRTGAKTQYF. The chain combines TRBV2 with TRBJ2-5; TRBD1 matches 7 bases. This CDR3 contains 12 residues. Losses at the gene ends were 9 bases for V and 6 bases for J; bases not matched to a gene: 7. Germline loops: CDR1 SNHLY, CDR2 FYNNEI.

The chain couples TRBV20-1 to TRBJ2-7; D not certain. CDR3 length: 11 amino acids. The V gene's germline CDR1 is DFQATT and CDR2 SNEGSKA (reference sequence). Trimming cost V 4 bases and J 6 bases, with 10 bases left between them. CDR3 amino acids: CSATLPIEQYF. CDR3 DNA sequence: TGCAGTGCTACCCTGCCGATCGAGCAGTACTTC.

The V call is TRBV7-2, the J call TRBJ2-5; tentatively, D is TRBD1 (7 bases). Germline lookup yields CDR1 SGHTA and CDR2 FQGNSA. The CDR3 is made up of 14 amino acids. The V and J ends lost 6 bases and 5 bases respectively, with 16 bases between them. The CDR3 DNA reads TGTGCCAGCAGGCGGGACAGCAACACCGAGACCCAGTACTTC. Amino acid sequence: CASRRDSNTETQYF. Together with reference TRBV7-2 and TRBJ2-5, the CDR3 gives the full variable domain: GAGVSQSPSNKVTEKGKDVELRCDPISGHTALYWYRQSLGQGLEFLIYFQGNSAPDKSGLPSDRFSAERTGGSVSTLTIQRTQQEDSAVYLCASRRDSNTETQYFGPGTRLLVL.

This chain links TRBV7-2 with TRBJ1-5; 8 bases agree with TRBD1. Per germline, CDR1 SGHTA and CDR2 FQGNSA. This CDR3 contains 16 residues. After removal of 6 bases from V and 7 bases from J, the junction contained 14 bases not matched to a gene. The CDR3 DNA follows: TGTGCCAGCAGTTTATTCCGGACAGGGTGGTGGCAGCCCCAGCATTTT. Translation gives CASSLFRTGWWQPQHF.

CDR3 nucleotide sequence: TGCAGTGCTAGAGATGCTACAGGGGCTAACCTCTATGGCTACACCTTC. Its translation is CSARDATGANLYGYTF. This chain connects TRBV20-1 to TRBJ1-2; 7 nucleotides line up with TRBD1. V was pared by 0 bases and J by 4 bases, with 11 bases of the junction left unmatched. Germline CDR1 is DFQATT and CDR2 is SNEGSKA (reference sequence). The CDR3 extends over 16 amino acids.

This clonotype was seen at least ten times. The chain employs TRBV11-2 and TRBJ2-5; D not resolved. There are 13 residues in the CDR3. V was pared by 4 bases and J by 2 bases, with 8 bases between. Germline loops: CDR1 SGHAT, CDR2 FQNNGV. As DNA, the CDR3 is TGTGCCAGCAGCTCCAATTGGCAAGAGACCCAGTACTTC. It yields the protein CASSSNWQETQYF.

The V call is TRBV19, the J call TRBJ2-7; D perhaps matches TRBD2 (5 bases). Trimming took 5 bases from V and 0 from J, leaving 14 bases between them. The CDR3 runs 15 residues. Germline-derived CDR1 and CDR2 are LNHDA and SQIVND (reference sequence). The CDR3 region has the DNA TGTGCCAGTAGTCGTGGACTCAGGAGCTCCTACGAGCAGTACTTC. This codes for CASSRGLRSSYEQYF.

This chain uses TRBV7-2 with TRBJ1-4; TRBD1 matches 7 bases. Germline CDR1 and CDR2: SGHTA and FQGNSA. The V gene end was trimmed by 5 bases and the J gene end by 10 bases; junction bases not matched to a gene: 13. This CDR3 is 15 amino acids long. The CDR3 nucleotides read TGTGCCAGCAGCGAGAGGTCAGGGGGGAAGGGAAAACTGTTTTTT. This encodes CASSERSGGKGKLFF.

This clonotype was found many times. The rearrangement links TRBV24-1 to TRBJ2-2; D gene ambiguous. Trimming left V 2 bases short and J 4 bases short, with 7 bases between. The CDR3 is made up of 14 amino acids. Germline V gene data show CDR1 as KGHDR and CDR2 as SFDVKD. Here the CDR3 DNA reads TGTGCCACCAGTGATTCCGCCTTCACCGGGGAGCTGTTTTTT. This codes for CATSDSAFTGELFF.

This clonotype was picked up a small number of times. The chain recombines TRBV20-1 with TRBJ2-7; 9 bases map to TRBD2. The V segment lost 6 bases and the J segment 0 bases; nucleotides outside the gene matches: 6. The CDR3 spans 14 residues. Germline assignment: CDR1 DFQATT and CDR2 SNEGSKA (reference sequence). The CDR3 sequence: CSAPTSGSSYEQYF. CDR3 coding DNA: TGCAGTGCCCCGACTAGCGGTAGCTCCTACGAGCAGTACTTC.

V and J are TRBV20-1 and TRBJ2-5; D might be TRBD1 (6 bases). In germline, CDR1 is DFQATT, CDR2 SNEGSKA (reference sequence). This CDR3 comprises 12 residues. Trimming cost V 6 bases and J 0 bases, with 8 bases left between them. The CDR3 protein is CSAAGDQETQYF. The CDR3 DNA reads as TGCAGTGCGGCAGGGGACCAAGAGACCCAGTACTTC.

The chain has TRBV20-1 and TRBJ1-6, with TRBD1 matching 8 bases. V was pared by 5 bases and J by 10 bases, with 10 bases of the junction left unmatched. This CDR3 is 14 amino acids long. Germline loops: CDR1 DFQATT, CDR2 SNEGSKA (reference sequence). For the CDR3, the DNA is TGCAGTGCTGCCGGACAGGGAGGTTACTCACCCCTCCACTTT. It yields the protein CSAAGQGGYSPLHF.

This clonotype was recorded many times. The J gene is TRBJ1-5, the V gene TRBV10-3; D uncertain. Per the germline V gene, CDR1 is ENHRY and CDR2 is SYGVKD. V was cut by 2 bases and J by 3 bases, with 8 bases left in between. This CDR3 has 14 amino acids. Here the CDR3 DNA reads TGTGCCATCAGTGAGACAGAGGTCAATCAGCCCCAGCATTTT. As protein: CAISETEVNQPQHF.

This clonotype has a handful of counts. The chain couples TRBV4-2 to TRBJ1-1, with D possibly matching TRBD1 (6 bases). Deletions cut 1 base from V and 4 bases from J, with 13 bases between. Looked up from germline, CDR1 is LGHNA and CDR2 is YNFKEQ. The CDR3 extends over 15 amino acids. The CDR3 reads CASSQGGQGGTEAFF. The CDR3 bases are TGTGCCAGCAGCCAAGGGGGGCAGGGAGGCACTGAAGCTTTCTTT.

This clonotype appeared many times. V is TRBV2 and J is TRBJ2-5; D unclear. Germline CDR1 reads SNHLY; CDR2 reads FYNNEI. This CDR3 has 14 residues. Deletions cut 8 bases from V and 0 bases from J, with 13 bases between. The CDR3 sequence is CASALTLYQETQYF. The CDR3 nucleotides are TGTGCCAGCGCACTTACCCTCTACCAAGAGACCCAGTACTTC. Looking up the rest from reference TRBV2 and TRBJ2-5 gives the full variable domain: EPEVTQTPSHQVTQMGQEVILRCVPISNHLYFYWYRQILGQKVEFLVSFYNNEISEKSEIFDDQFSVERPDGSNFTLKIRSTKLEDSAMYFCASALTLYQETQYFGPGTRLLVL.

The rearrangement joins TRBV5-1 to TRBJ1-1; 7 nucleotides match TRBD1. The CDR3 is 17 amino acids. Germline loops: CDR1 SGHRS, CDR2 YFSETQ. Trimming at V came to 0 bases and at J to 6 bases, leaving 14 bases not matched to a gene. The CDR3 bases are TGCGCCAGCAGCTTGGTTAGGGGGACAGCCTTTACCGCTGAAGCTTTCTTT. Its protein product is CASSLVRGTAFTAEAFF.

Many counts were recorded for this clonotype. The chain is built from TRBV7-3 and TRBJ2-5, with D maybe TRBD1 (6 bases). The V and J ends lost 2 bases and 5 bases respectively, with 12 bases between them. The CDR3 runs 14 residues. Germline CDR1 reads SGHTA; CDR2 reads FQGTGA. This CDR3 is CASSLGGHVETQYF. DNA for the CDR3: TGTGCCAGCAGCTTAGGGGGCCATGTCGAGACCCAGTACTTC.

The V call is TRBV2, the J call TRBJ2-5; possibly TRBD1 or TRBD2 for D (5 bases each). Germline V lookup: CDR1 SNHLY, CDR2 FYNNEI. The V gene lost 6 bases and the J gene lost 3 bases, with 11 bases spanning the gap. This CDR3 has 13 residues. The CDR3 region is CASSEGLEETQYF. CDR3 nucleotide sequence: TGTGCCAGCAGCGAGGGGCTGGAAGAGACCCAGTACTTC.